This entry lists 5 T cell receptor beta chains sequenced from one sample in a study of radiotherapy plus CTLA-4 blockade in lung cancer. Generated by immunoSEQ multiplex PCR, the TCRdb table keeps only in-frame clones and is missing some. The sample yields tens of thousands of clones, 70% to 90% seen once. The input for sequencing was peripheral blood, taken from a patient treated with radiotherapy plus ipilimumab. These receptor sequences come from a human donor with non-small cell lung cancer that progressed on radiotherapy plus ipilimumab.

The genes are TRBV30 and TRBJ1-4, with D unresolved. Germline CDR1 reads GTSNPN; CDR2 reads SVGIG (reference sequence). V lost 6 bases, J lost 8 bases, and 16 bases lay in between. CDR3 length: 13 residues. The CDR3 bases are TGTGCCTGCCCCGCAGCCTTAAAAGAAAAACTGTTTTTT. It yields the protein CACPAALKEKLFF. The full variable domain, in which reference TRBV30 and TRBJ1-4 provide the parts outside the CDR3, is SQTIHQWPATLVQPVGSPLSLECTVEGTSNPNLYWYRQAAGRGLQLLFYSVGIGQISSEVPQNLSASRPQDRQFILSSKKLLLSDSGFYLCACPAALKEKLFFGSGTQLSVL.

The chain links TRBV7-2 to TRBJ2-1; 7 nucleotides match TRBD2. V shed 2 bases and J 5 bases; nucleotides not matched to a gene: 6. CDR1 SGHTA and CDR2 FQGNSA come from the germline V gene. This CDR3 region has 15 residues. CDR3: CASSLYLAANNEQFF. DNA of the CDR3: TGTGCCAGCAGCTTATACCTAGCGGCTAACAATGAGCAGTTCTTC.

This chain uses TRBV5-1 with TRBJ2-5; 9 bases line up with TRBD1. Germline-derived CDR1 and CDR2 are SGHRS and YFSETQ. This CDR3 contains 18 residues. Trimming removed 3 bases from V and 0 bases from J; junction bases left unmatched: 12. CDR3 loop: CASSSGTGNLRYQETQYF. The CDR3 nucleotides are TGCGCCAGCAGCTCCGGGACAGGGAACTTGCGGTACCAAGAGACCCAGTACTTC.

This chain connects TRBV6-1 to TRBJ2-3, with D possibly being TRBD1 or TRBD2 (6 bases each). This CDR3 has 14 amino acids. Trimming pared 3 bases from V and 5 bases from J, leaving 12 bases between. The V gene's germline CDR1 is MNHNS and CDR2 SASEGT. The CDR3 DNA reads TGTGCCAGCAGTGATAGGGGGGCCCGAGATACGCAGTATTTT. Its translation: CASSDRGARDTQYF.

The chain has TRBV28 and TRBJ1-5; no definite D call. The germline V and J ends were trimmed by 6 bases and 6 bases, with 9 bases remaining between them. Germline values: CDR1 MDHEN, CDR2 SYDVKM. CDR3 size: 12 residues. The CDR3 DNA is TGTGCCAGCAGAAGCCTTGGTCAGCCCCAGCATTTT. It is translated as CASRSLGQPQHF.